The next 28 T cell receptor beta chains were all read from a single sample in a study of cytomegalovirus exposure and HLA in healthy donors. The PCR ran on 60 Vbeta and 13 Jbeta primers. Method: immunoSEQ multiplex PCR; TCRdb's copy keeps in-frame clones and lacks some. In the table there are about 160,000 clones, 75% to 85% of which are singletons. Sequences were obtained from PBMCs. Receptors were obtained from a girl aged 2-9 years in good health and CMV-seropositive.

This chain connects TRBV28 to TRBJ1-5; D ambiguous. The CDR3 consists of 15 residues. Germline assignment: CDR1 MDHEN and CDR2 SYDVKM. Deletions cut 2 bases from V and 1 base from J, with 9 bases between. The CDR3 loop is CASSLGRGSNQPQHF. Written as DNA, the CDR3 is TGTGCCAGCAGTTTAGGTAGAGGGAGCAATCAGCCCCAGCATTTT.

With regard to this clone: Other nucleotide sequences in the sample specify the same CDR3. The chain combines TRBV7-9 with TRBJ1-5; possibly TRBD1 for D (5 bases). The CDR3 spans 14 residues. The germline V and J ends were trimmed by 3 bases and 7 bases, with 13 bases remaining between them. The V gene's germline CDR1 is SEHNR and CDR2 FQNEAQ (reference sequence). The CDR3, as DNA: TGTGCCAGCAGCTTTTTCGGAGGGGACCAGCCCCAGCATTTT. Translating it yields CASSFFGGDQPQHF. Full variable domain (rest looked up from reference TRBV7-9 and TRBJ1-5): DTGVSQNPRHKITKRGQNVTFRCDPISEHNRLYWYRQTLGQGPEFLTYFQNEAQLEKSRLLSDRFSAERPKGSFSTLEIQRTEQGDSAMYLCASSFFGGDQPQHFGDGTRLSIL.

V gene TRBV7-3 combines with J gene TRBJ2-1; 14 bases fit TRBD2. Germline CDR1 reads SGHTA; CDR2 reads FQGTGA. Trimming removed 1 base from V and 7 bases from J; junction bases left unmatched: 6. The CDR3 length is 17 residues. CDR3 bases: TGTGCCAGCAGCTTAATGGGGGGACTAGCGGGAGAAAATGAGCAGTTCTTC. It specifies CASSLMGGLAGENEQFF. Filled out from reference TRBV7-3 and TRBJ2-1, the complete variable domain reads GAGVSQTPSNKVTEKGKYVELRCDPISGHTALYWYRQSLGQGPEFLIYFQGTGAADDSGLPNDRFFAVRPEGSVSTLKIQRTERGDSAVYLCASSLMGGLAGENEQFFGPGTRLTVL.

The gene calls are TRBV29-1 and TRBJ2-7; possibly TRBD1 for D (6 bases). The CDR3 contains 13 residues. The V end was cut by 6 bases, the J end by 1 base, with 13 bases between. The germline V gene encodes CDR1 SQVTM and CDR2 ANQGSEA. CDR3 DNA sequence: TGCAGCGTGGCGACAGGCAGATCCTACGAGCAGTACTTC. Amino acids: CSVATGRSYEQYF.

The V gene is TRBV7-9, the J gene TRBJ2-2, with a weak D call TRBD2 (5 bases). The CDR3 loop spans 15 amino acids. The V and J ends lost 1 base and 4 bases respectively, with 10 bases between them. CDR1 is SEHNR, CDR2 FQNEAQ, per germline (reference sequence). DNA for the CDR3: TGTGCCAGCAGCTTAGGCGAACGGGGCACCGGGGAGCTGTTTTTT. This gives the protein CASSLGERGTGELFF.

The chain links TRBV18 to TRBJ2-6, with unresolved D. V dropped 3 bases and J dropped 0 bases, with 9 bases sitting between them. CDR3 length: 16 amino acids. In germline, CDR1 is KGHSH, CDR2 LQKENI. The CDR3 region is CASSPAGSSGANVLTF. The CDR3 bases are TGTGCCAGCTCACCGGCAGGTTCCTCTGGGGCCAACGTCCTGACTTTC.

V and J are TRBV30 and TRBJ2-7; TRBD2 is a possible D gene (6 bases). The CDR3 totals 11 residues. Germline V lookup: CDR1 GTSNPN, CDR2 SVGIG (reference sequence). V gave up 2 bases and J gave up 6 bases, with 8 bases separating them. The CDR3 spells CAWSMGGEQYF. The DNA of the CDR3 is TGTGCCTGGAGTATGGGAGGCGAGCAGTACTTC.

The V call is TRBV9, the J call TRBJ2-7; possible D gene TRBD1, 5 bases. The germline CDR1 and CDR2 sequences are SGDLS and YYNGEE. V was trimmed by 2 bases and J by 6 bases, leaving 15 bases between them. The CDR3 is 14 amino acids. The CDR3 spells CASSVASRGTEQYF. CDR3 nucleotides: TGTGCCAGCAGCGTGGCATCTAGGGGTACCGAGCAGTACTTC.

The chain is built from TRBV5-1 and TRBJ1-1; no clear D gene. CDR3 length: 15 residues. V was pared by 0 bases and J by 6 bases, with 15 bases between. Germline assignment: CDR1 SGHRS and CDR2 YFSETQ. The CDR3 spells CASSLERRVDAEAFF. The CDR3 DNA reads TGCGCCAGCAGCTTGGAGCGGCGGGTGGACGCTGAAGCTTTCTTT.

The V and J genes are TRBV27 and TRBJ2-7; 10 nucleotides agree with TRBD1. The germline V gene has CDR1 MNHEY and CDR2 SMNVEV (reference sequence). V shed 8 bases and J 6 bases; nucleotides not matched to a gene: 16. The CDR3 totals 16 residues. In DNA, the CDR3 is TGTGCCAGCTCGGCTTCCGGGACAGGGGAAGAGGGCGAGCAGTACTTC. Amino acid sequence: CASSASGTGEEGEQYF.

V gene TRBV7-3 combines with J gene TRBJ2-1; 7 bases are shared with TRBD2. V lost 1 base and J lost 4; bases outside the gene matches: 31. This CDR3 region has 24 residues. Germline-derived CDR1 and CDR2 are SGHTA and FQGTGA. The CDR3 is CASSLKFSSGPCPTREREYNEQFF. In nucleotides, the CDR3 is TGTGCCAGCAGCTTAAAATTTTCCTCGGGGCCTTGCCCTACGCGGGAGAGAGAGTACAATGAGCAGTTCTTC.

CDR3 coding DNA: TGTGCCAGCAGTTATAGGGCAGGGTCAGCCTACGAGCAGTACTTC. Its translation is CASSYRAGSAYEQYF. V is TRBV6-5 and J is TRBJ2-7; a weak D match, TRBD1 (5 bases). Germline CDR1 MNHEY, CDR2 SVGAGI. This CDR3 comprises 15 residues. Trimming pared 3 bases from V and 2 bases from J, leaving 14 bases between.

V is TRBV19 and J is TRBJ2-5; 7 positions agree with TRBD2. CDR1 and CDR2 (germline): LNHDA, SQIVND (reference sequence). The V gene end was trimmed by 4 bases and the J gene end by 1 base; junction bases not matched to a gene: 15. This CDR3 has 18 amino acids. CDR3 in amino acids: CASSSRGGGRAVQETQYF. The CDR3 region has the DNA TGTGCCAGTAGTAGTCGCGGGGGAGGGCGGGCCGTCCAAGAGACCCAGTACTTC.

V and J are TRBV30 and TRBJ1-6; 8 bases map to TRBD1. The CDR3 extends over 15 amino acids. Per germline, CDR1 GTSNPN and CDR2 SVGIG (reference sequence). V shed 6 bases, J shed 9 bases, and the junction held 13 bases outside the gene matches. CDR3 DNA: TGTGCCTGTAAAGCCGGGACAGGCCTTTCTTCACCCCTCCACTTT. Amino acids: CACKAGTGLSSPLHF.

This chain uses TRBV18 with TRBJ2-7; 8 bases map to TRBD2. Germline CDR1 KGHSH, CDR2 LQKENI. This CDR3 has 15 residues. V lost 3 bases to trimming and J lost 4 bases; unmatched junction nucleotides: 8. The CDR3 is CASSPTGGVGYEQYF. The CDR3 bases are TGTGCCAGCTCACCGACGGGAGGGGTGGGATACGAGCAGTACTTC.

This clone was detected only once. The chain's CDR3 is CSVTLSGQGYNEQFF. The CDR3 region has the DNA TGCAGCGTTACACTATCAGGACAGGGCTACAATGAGCAGTTCTTC. The gene calls are TRBV29-1 and TRBJ2-1; 8 nucleotides agree with TRBD1. With 5 bases clipped from V and 3 bases from J, the junction kept 9 bases outside the gene matches. Germline lookup yields CDR1 SQVTM and CDR2 ANQGSEA. The CDR3 is made up of 15 amino acids.

The chain is built from TRBV11-2 and TRBJ1-2; D gene ambiguous. V gave up 5 bases and J gave up 4 bases, with 11 bases separating them. This CDR3 is 13 amino acids long. Looked up from germline, CDR1 is SGHAT and CDR2 is FQNNGV. CDR3: CASSPPGGYGYTF. In DNA form, the CDR3 reads TGTGCCAGCAGCCCTCCGGGTGGCTATGGCTACACCTTC. Based on the CDR3 plus reference TRBV11-2 and TRBJ1-2, the full variable domain is EAGVAQSPRYKIIEKRQSVAFWCNPISGHATLYWYQQILGQGPKLLIQFQNNGVVDDSQLPKDRFSAERLKGVDSTLKIQPAKLEDSAVYLCASSPPGGYGYTFGSGTRLTVV.

The chain has TRBV28 and TRBJ2-7; 8 bases match TRBD1. CDR1 is MDHEN, CDR2 SYDVKM, per germline. The CDR3 contains 14 residues. V trimming: 2 bases; J trimming: 2 bases; junction bases outside the gene matches: 2. The CDR3 DNA follows: TGTGCCAGCAGTTTAGCGGACAGGGCCTACGAGCAGTACTTC. Translation: CASSLADRAYEQYF.

This clone came up once. This chain uses TRBV27 with TRBJ1-4; 9 positions match TRBD1. This CDR3 comprises 14 residues. V dropped 4 bases and J dropped 5; count of bases not matched to a gene: 2. Germline V gene data show CDR1 as MNHEY and CDR2 as SMNVEV (reference sequence). The CDR3 reads CASSSGTGNEKLFF. The CDR3 DNA sequence: TGTGCCAGCAGTTCCGGGACAGGGAATGAAAAACTGTTTTTT.

In its sample, this clone was seen once. V and J are TRBV6-6 and TRBJ2-4; possible D gene TRBD1, 7 bases. From germline, CDR1 is MNHNY and CDR2 SVGAGI (reference sequence). With 2 bases removed from V and 6 bases from J, the gap between germline ends came to 11 bases. There are 14 residues in the CDR3. As DNA, the CDR3 is TGTGCCAGCAGTTACGGGCAGGGGGGAAACATTCAGTACTTC. It encodes CASSYGQGGNIQYF.

V and J are TRBV6-1 and TRBJ2-7; 7 bases align to TRBD1. Germline CDR1 reads MNHNS; CDR2 reads SASEGT. V lost 2 bases to trimming and J lost 4 bases; unmatched junction nucleotides: 5. The CDR3 covers 14 residues. The CDR3 DNA reads as TGTGCCAGCAGTGAATTCTACAGGGGTTACGAGCAGTACTTC. Its protein product is CASSEFYRGYEQYF.

This chain uses TRBV7-8 with TRBJ1-1; D is unresolved. Germline CDR1 SGHVS, CDR2 FQNEAQ. With 5 bases removed from V and 1 base from J, the gap between germline ends came to 17 bases. The CDR3 runs 16 residues. CDR3 coding DNA: TGTGCCAGCAGCCCCCTCACTTCCCGAGGGAACACTGAAGCTTTCTTT. Translation gives CASSPLTSRGNTEAFF.

The rearrangement joins TRBV9 to TRBJ2-5; 7 bases are shared with TRBD1. The germline V gene has CDR1 SGDLS and CDR2 YYNGEE. The CDR3 totals 15 residues. V was pared by 0 bases and J by 4 bases, with 6 bases of the junction left unmatched. The CDR3 loop reads CASSVARTGGETQYF. In nucleotides, the CDR3 is TGTGCCAGCAGCGTAGCGCGGACAGGAGGAGAGACCCAGTACTTC.

This chain uses TRBV5-6 with TRBJ2-3; 10 bases are shared with TRBD1. CDR1 is SGHDT, CDR2 YYEEEE, per germline. The CDR3 is made up of 14 amino acids. Germline trimming cut 2 bases from V and 6 bases from J; bases unmatched to any gene: 3. The CDR3 coding sequence is TGTGCCAGCAGCTTCCGACAGGGGGCCGATACGCAGTATTTT. Its translation is CASSFRQGADTQYF.

This clone has just a few counts. Here the CDR3 DNA reads TGTGCCAGCAGCCCAGGACAGGGGGCCTCCTACGAGCAGTACTTC. This encodes CASSPGQGASYEQYF. The rearrangement uses TRBV9 and TRBJ2-7; TRBD1 agrees at 11 bases. The germline V gene encodes CDR1 SGDLS and CDR2 YYNGEE. This CDR3 spans 15 amino acids. J lost 0 bases, V lost 4 bases, and 3 bases had no gene match.

This clone showed up just a few times. The chain couples TRBV5-1 to TRBJ2-3; 9 positions agree with TRBD2. Germline V gene sequence: CDR1 SGHRS, CDR2 YFSETQ. The CDR3 covers 16 residues. V gave up 6 bases and J gave up 3 bases; unmatched junction bases: 11. CDR3 bases: TGCGCCAGCACCCCCTTCGGCGGGAGGGAAACAGATACGCAGTATTTT. Protein: CASTPFGGRETDTQYF.

The chain has TRBV30 and TRBJ2-3; TRBD2 might be the D (5 bases). The CDR3 has 14 residues. Germline V gene data show CDR1 as GTSNPN and CDR2 as SVGIG (reference sequence). The ends were cut back, 0 bases at V and 0 bases at J, with 7 bases in the middle. Here the CDR3 reads CAWSVRTSTDTQYF. CDR3 sequence (DNA): TGTGCCTGGAGTGTACGGACTAGCACAGATACGCAGTATTTT.

This clone showed up just a few times. The chain employs TRBV27 and TRBJ2-7; 9 bases fit TRBD1. The germline gives CDR1 MNHEY, CDR2 SMNVEV (reference sequence). V trimming: 3 bases; J trimming: 6 bases; junction bases outside the gene matches: 6. The CDR3 sequence is 14 residues long. CDR3 sequence: CASSFGQGRSEQYF. CDR3 DNA sequence: TGTGCCAGCAGTTTTGGACAGGGGAGGTCCGAGCAGTACTTC.